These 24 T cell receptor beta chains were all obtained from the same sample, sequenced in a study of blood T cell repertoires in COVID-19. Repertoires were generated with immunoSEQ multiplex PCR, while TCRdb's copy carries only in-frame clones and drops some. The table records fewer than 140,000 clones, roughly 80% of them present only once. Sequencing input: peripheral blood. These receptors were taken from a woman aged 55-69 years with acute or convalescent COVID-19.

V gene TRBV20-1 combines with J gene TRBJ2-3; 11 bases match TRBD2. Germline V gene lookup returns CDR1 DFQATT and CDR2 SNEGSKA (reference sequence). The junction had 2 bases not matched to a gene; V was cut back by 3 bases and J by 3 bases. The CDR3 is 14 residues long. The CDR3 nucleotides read TGCAGTGCTAGTACTAGCGGGAGAACAGATACGCAGTATTTT. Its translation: CSASTSGRTDTQYF.

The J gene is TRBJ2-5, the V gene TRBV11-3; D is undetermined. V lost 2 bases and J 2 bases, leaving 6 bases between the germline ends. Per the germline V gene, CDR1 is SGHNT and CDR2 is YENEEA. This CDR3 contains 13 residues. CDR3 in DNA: TGTGCCAGCAGCTTATCATCACAAGAGACCCAGTACTTC. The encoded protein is CASSLSSQETQYF.

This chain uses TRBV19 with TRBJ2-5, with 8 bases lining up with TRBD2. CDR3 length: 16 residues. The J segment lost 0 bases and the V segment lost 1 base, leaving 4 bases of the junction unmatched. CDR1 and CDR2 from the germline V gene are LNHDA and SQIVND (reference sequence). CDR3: CASSIGASGYQETQYF. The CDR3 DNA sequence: TGTGCCAGTAGTATAGGGGCTAGCGGGTACCAAGAGACCCAGTACTTC. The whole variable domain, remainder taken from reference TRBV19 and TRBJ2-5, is DGGITQSPKYLFRKEGQNVTLSCEQNLNHDAMYWYRQDPGQGLRLIYYSQIVNDFQKGDIAEGYSVSREKKESFPLTVTSAQKNPTAFYLCASSIGASGYQETQYFGPGTRLLVL.

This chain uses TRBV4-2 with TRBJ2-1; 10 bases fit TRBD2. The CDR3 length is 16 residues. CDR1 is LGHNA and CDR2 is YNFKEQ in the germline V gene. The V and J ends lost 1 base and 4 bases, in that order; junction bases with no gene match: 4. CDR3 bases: TGTGCCAGCAGCCAAGTAAGCGGGGGGGAATACAATGAGCAGTTCTTC. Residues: CASSQVSGGEYNEQFF.

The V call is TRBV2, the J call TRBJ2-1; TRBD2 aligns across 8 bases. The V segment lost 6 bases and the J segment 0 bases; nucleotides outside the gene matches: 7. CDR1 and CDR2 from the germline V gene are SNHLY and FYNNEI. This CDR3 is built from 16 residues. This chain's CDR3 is CASRGLADSSYNEQFF. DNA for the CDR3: TGTGCCAGCAGAGGACTAGCCGACAGCTCCTACAATGAGCAGTTCTTC.

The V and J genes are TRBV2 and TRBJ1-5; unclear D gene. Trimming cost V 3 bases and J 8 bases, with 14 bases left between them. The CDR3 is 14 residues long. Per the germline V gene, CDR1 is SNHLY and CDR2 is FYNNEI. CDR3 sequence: CASSDVRFEEPQHF. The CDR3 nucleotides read TGTGCCAGCAGTGATGTCAGGTTCGAAGAGCCCCAGCATTTT.

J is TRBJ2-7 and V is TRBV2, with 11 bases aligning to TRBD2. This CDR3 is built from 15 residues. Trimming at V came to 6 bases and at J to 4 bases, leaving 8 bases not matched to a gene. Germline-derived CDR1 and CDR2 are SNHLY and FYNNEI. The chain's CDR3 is CASSVSGRGGYEQYF. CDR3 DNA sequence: TGTGCCAGCAGCGTTAGCGGGAGGGGGGGGTACGAGCAGTACTTC. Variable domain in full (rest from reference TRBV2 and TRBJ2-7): EPEVTQTPSHQVTQMGQEVILRCVPISNHLYFYWYRQILGQKVEFLVSFYNNEISEKSEIFDDQFSVERPDGSNFTLKIRSTKLEDSAMYFCASSVSGRGGYEQYFGPGTRLTVT.

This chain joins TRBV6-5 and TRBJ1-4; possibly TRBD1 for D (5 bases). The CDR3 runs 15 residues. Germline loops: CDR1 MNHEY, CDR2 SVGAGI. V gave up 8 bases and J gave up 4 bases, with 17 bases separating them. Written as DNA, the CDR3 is TGTGCCAGCGCTACCAGGGTTGTAGGTAATGAAAAACTGTTTTTT. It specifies CASATRVVGNEKLFF.

The CDR3 nucleotides read TGTGCCAGCAGCTTACAGGGAGGAGATGGCTACACCTTC. Translating gives CASSLQGGDGYTF. The V call is TRBV7-2, the J call TRBJ1-2; a possible D gene is TRBD1 (5 bases). The CDR3 runs 13 residues. Germline V lookup: CDR1 SGHTA, CDR2 FQGNSA. Trimming took off 2 bases at V and 6 bases at J, with 10 bases between the two ends. The variable domain in full, completed from reference TRBV7-2 and TRBJ1-2, reads GAGVSQSPSNKVTEKGKDVELRCDPISGHTALYWYRQSLGQGLEFLIYFQGNSAPDKSGLPSDRFSAERTGGSVSTLTIQRTQQEDSAVYLCASSLQGGDGYTFGSGTRLTVV.

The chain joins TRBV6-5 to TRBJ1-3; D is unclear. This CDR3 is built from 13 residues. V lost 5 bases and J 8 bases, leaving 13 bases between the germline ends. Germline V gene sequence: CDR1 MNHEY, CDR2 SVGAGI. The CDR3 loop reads CASSLRGADTIYF. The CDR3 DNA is TGTGCCAGCAGTCTCCGAGGAGCTGACACCATATATTTT.

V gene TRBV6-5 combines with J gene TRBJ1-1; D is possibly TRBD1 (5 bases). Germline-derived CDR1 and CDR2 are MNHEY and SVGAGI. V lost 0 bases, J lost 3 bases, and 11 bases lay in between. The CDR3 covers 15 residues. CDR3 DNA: TGTGCCAGCAGTTACTCGAGCAGGGTAGACACTGAAGCTTTCTTT. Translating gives CASSYSSRVDTEAFF.

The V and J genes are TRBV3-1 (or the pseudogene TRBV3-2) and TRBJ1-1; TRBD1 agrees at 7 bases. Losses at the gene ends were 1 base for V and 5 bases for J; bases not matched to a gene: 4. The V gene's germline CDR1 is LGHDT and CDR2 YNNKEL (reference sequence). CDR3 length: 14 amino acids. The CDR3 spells CASSQGQGLTEAFF. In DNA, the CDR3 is TGTGCCAGCAGCCAAGGACAGGGTCTGACTGAAGCTTTCTTT.

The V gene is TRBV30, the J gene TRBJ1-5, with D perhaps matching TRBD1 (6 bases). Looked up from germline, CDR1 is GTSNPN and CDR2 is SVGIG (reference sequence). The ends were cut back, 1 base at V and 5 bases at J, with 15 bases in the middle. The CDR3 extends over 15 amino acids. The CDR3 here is CAWSAADRPYQPQHF. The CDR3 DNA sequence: TGTGCCTGGAGTGCGGCGGACAGACCCTATCAGCCCCAGCATTTT.

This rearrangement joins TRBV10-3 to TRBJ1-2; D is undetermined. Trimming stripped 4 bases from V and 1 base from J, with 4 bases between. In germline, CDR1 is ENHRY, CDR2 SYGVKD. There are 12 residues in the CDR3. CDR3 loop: CAISGSNYGYTF. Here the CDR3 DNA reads TGTGCCATCAGTGGCAGTAACTATGGCTACACCTTC.

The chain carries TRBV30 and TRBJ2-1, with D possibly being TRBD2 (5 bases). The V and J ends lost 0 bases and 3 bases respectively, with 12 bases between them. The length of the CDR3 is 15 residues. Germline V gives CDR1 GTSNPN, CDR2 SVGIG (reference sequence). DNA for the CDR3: TGTGCCTGGAGTGTAACCGGGAAGGTCTACAATGAGCAGTTCTTC. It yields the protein CAWSVTGKVYNEQFF. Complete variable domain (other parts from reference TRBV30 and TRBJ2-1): SQTIHQWPATLVQPVGSPLSLECTVEGTSNPNLYWYRQAAGRGLQLLFYSVGIGQISSEVPQNLSASRPQDRQFILSSKKLLLSDSGFYLCAWSVTGKVYNEQFFGPGTRLTVL.

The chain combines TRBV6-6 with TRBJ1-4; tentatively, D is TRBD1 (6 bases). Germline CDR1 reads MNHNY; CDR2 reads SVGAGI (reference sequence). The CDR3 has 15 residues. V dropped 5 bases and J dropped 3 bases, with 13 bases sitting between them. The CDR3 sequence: CASSGNRAANEKLFF. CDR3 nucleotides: TGTGCCAGCAGTGGAAACAGGGCAGCTAATGAAAAACTGTTTTTT.

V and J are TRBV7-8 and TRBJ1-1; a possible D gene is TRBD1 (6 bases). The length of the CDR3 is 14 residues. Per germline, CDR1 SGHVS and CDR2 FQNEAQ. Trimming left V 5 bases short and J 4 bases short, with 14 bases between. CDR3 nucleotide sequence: TGTGCCAGCAGCCAGGTCAGGGGCTTCACTGAAGCTTTCTTT. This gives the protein CASSQVRGFTEAFF.

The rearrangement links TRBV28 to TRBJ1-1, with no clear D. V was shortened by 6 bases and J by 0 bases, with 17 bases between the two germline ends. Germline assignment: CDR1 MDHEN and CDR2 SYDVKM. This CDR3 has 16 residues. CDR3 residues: CASSYSPADMNTEAFF. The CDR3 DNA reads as TGTGCCAGCAGCTACTCTCCAGCCGACATGAACACTGAAGCTTTCTTT.

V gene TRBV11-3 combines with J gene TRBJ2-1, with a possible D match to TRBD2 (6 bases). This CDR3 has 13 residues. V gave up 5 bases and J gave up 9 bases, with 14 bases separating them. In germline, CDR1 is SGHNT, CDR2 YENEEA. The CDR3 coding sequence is TGTGCCAGCAGCGTCGGAGGGCCCGGTGAGCAGTTCTTC. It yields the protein CASSVGGPGEQFF.

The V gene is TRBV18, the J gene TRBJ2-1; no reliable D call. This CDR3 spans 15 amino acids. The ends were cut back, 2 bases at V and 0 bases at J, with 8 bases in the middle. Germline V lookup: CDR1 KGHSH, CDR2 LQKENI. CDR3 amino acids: CASSPGMSSYNEQFF. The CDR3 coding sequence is TGTGCCAGCTCACCAGGTATGAGCTCCTACAATGAGCAGTTCTTC.

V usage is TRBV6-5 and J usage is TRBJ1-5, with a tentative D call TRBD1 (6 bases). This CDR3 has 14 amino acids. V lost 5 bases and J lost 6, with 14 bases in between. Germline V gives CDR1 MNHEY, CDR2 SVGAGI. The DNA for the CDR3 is TGTGCCAGCAGTACCCGTAGACAGGCTCAGCCCCAGCATTTT. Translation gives CASSTRRQAQPQHF.

The CDR3 DNA follows: TGCAGCGTTGATCGGACAGAGCTTCCGAACTATGGCTACACCTTC. This codes for CSVDRTELPNYGYTF. The chain uses TRBV29-1 and TRBJ1-2, with D perhaps matching TRBD1 (6 bases). This CDR3 spans 15 amino acids. V was cut by 3 bases and J by 2 bases, with 16 bases left in between. CDR1 SQVTM and CDR2 ANQGSEA come from the germline V gene.

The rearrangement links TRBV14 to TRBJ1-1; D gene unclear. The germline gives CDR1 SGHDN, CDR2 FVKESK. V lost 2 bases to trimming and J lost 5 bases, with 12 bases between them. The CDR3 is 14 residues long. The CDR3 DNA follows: TGTGCCAGCAGCCAAACACAGAGGGTAACTGAAGCTTTCTTT. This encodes CASSQTQRVTEAFF. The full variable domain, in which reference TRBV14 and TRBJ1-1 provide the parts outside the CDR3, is EAGVTQFPSHSVIEKGQTVTLRCDPISGHDNLYWYRRVMGKEIKFLLHFVKESKQDESGMPNNRFLAERTGGTYSTLKVQPAELEDSGVYFCASSQTQRVTEAFFGQGTRLTVV.

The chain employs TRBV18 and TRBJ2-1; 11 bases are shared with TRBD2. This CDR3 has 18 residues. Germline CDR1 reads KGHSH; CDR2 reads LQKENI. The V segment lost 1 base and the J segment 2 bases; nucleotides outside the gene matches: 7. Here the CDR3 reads CASSPQSLAGGAYNEQFF. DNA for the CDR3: TGTGCCAGCTCACCACAGTCTTTAGCGGGGGGGGCCTACAATGAGCAGTTCTTC.